These T cell receptor beta chains were read from a single sample in a study of CD8+CD57+ T cells in acquired aplastic anemia. TCRdb analysed the reads with MiXCR anew, one entry per CDR3 protein. This table holds about 180,000 distinct CDR3 sequences, about 47% found once. The sample taken for sequencing was sorted CD4+, CD8+, or CD8+CD57+ T cells (not recorded which) from PBMCs. Receptors were obtained from a human donor in good health. The CDR3 runs from the conserved cysteine through the conserved F or W. Fields, in order: D gene, V gene, J gene, clone size, CDR3 protein, CDR3 DNA. A D gene is named only where the DNA matches it firmly. Not every row has a clone size; where given, it reads once, few, many or a size class.

NA	TRBV11-1	TRBJ2-6	NA	CASSLAQGTAISGANVLTF	TGTGCCAGCAGCTTAGCGCAGGGGACGGCAATCTCTGGGGCCAACGTCCTGACTTTC
TRBD1	TRBV19	TRBJ1-5	NA	CASSHGQGNQPQHF	TGTGCCAGTAGTCACGGACAGGGCAATCAGCCCCAGCATTTT
NA	TRBV20-1	TRBJ1-6	few	CSARGGRPAAHF	TGCAGTGCTAGAGGAGGCAGACCTGCCGCTCACTTT
NA	TRBV12-5	TRBJ2-7	many	CASGLDNYYEQYF	TGTGCTAGTGGGCTGGACAACTACTACGAGCAGTACTTC
NA	TRBV7-9	TRBJ2-7	few	CASSAGSEQYF	TGTGCCAGCAGTGCAGGGTCTGAGCAGTACTTC
TRBD1	TRBV6-5	TRBJ2-7	once	CASSYTGAYEQYF	TGTGCCAGCAGTTATACAGGGGCCTACGAGCAGTACTTC
NA	TRBV29-1	TRBJ2-7	NA	CSVEGVGGHRTYEQYF	TGCAGCGTTGAAGGGGTGGGGGGCCACAGAACCTACGAGCAGTACTTC
NA	TRBV6-5	TRBJ2-7	NA	CASSYSTAYEQYF	TGTGCCAGCAGTTACTCGACCGCTTACGAGCAGTACTTC
TRBD2	TRBV3-1	TRBJ2-5	NA	CASSQRSSGRGQETQYF	TGTGCCAGCAGCCAACGGTCTAGCGGGAGGGGACAAGAGACCCAGTACTTC
TRBD2	TRBV29-1	TRBJ2-2	many	CSARYPGLAGETGELFF	TGCAGCGCCAGATATCCGGGACTAGCGGGAGAAACCGGGGAGCTGTTTTTT
NA	TRBV7-2	TRBJ2-5	NA	CASSGPGAQYF	TGTGCCAGCAGTGGGCCCGGGGCCCAGTACTTC
NA	TRBV7-2	TRBJ2-3	NA	CASSSGASSDTQYF	TGTGCCAGCAGCTCGGGGGCGAGTTCAGATACGCAGTATTTT
NA	TRBV18	TRBJ1-6	NA	CASSIGRNNSPLHF	TGTGCCAGCTCTATAGGGCGGAATAATTCACCCCTCCACTTT
NA	TRBV6-1	TRBJ2-7	many	CASSERRLRDDLYEQYF	TGTGCCAGCAGTGAAAGGAGGTTACGGGATGATCTCTACGAGCAGTACTTC
TRBD1	TRBV19	TRBJ1-1	many	CASRRGPGQGNTEAFF	TGTGCCAGTAGGCGAGGACCGGGACAGGGGAACACTGAAGCTTTCTTT
NA	TRBV19	TRBJ2-2	NA	CASSIVGFAGELFF	TGTGCCAGTAGTATAGTAGGCTTTGCCGGGGAGCTGTTTTTT
TRBD2	TRBV10-1	TRBJ2-3	NA	CASSPGPAGADTQYF	TGCGCCAGCAGCCCTGGACCCGCGGGGGCAGATACGCAGTATTTT
NA	TRBV24-1	TRBJ1-1	many	CATSDATPGATEAFF	TGTGCCACCAGTGATGCGACTCCGGGGGCTACTGAAGCTTTCTTT
TRBD2	TRBV6-1	TRBJ2-2	NA	CASRGLAGGCTGELSF	TGTGCCAGCAGGGGACTAGCGGGAGGTTGCACCGGGGAGCTGTCTTTT
NA	TRBV10-3	TRBJ1-5	NA	CASSFSNRDQPQHF	TGTGCCAGCAGTTTTTCCAACAGGGATCAGCCCCAGCATTTT
TRBD1	TRBV7-2	TRBJ2-3	many	CASSLRDRGGDTQYF	TGTGCCAGCAGCTTGAGGGACAGGGGAGGAGATACGCAGTATTTT
TRBD2	TRBV24-1	TRBJ2-3	NA	CATSEPGTSGGTDTQYF	TGTGCCACCAGTGAACCTGGGACTAGCGGGGGCACAGATACGCAGTATTTT
TRBD2	TRBV4-2	TRBJ2-6	few	CASSQAVAPAGSGANVLTF	TGTGCCAGCAGCCAGGCAGTTGCACCAGCGGGATCTGGGGCCAACGTCCTGACTTTC
NA	TRBV12-3/TRBV12-4	TRBJ1-1	NA	CASNSGRNTEAFF	TGTGCCAGCAACTCTGGGCGGAACACTGAAGCTTTCTTT
TRBD2	TRBV5-1	TRBJ2-7	many	CASSLPGLAGAGSSYEQYF	TGCGCCAGCAGCTTACCGGGACTAGCGGGAGCCGGTAGTTCCTACGAGCAGTACTTC
TRBD2	TRBV25-1	TRBJ2-1	NA	CASRTSGRVQSAYNEQFF	TGTGCCAGCAGAACTAGCGGGAGGGTCCAGTCCGCTTACAATGAGCAGTTCTTC
NA	TRBV25-1	TRBJ2-5	NA	CASSEPSAYQETQYF	TGTGCCAGCAGTGAGCCTAGCGCTTACCAAGAGACCCAGTACTTC
TRBD2	TRBV5-4	TRBJ2-1	many	CASSPGLAGSFEQFF	TGTGCCAGCAGCCCGGGACTAGCGGGATCTTTTGAGCAGTTCTTC
NA	TRBV19	TRBJ1-2	many	CASRSQGPEDGYTF	TGTGCCAGTAGATCACAGGGCCCGGAGGATGGCTACACCTTC
NA	TRBV5-6	TRBJ1-3	few	CASSLRGVGNTIYF	TGTGCCAGCAGCTTGAGGGGCGTTGGAAACACCATATATTTT
TRBD1	TRBV25-1	TRBJ1-2	once	CASSELQGADGYTF	TGTGCCAGCAGTGAATTACAGGGGGCGGATGGCTACACCTTC
TRBD2	TRBV12-3/TRBV12-4	TRBJ2-7	many	CASSLSSGNSYEQYF	TGTGCCAGCAGTTTGAGTAGCGGGAACTCCTACGAGCAGTACTTC
NA	TRBV11-2	TRBJ2-5	many	CASRIGAKQETQYF	TGTGCCAGCAGGATCGGAGCGAAACAAGAGACCCAGTACTTC
NA	TRBV9	TRBJ1-5	NA	CASSVDPNQPQHF	TGTGCCAGCAGCGTAGACCCCAATCAGCCCCAGCATTTT
NA	TRBV15	TRBJ2-2	NA	CATSRSGGTNTGELFF	TGTGCCACCAGCAGATCAGGCGGAACGAACACCGGGGAGCTGTTTTTT
TRBD2	TRBV19	TRBJ2-1	many	CVHLAGVPYNEQFF	TGTGTCCATTTAGCGGGAGTGCCCTACAATGAGCAGTTCTTC
NA	TRBV7-9	TRBJ1-1	once	CASSLEGGSEAFF	TGTGCCAGCAGCTTAGAGGGTGGGAGTGAAGCTTTCTTT
TRBD1	TRBV19	TRBJ1-6	few	CASSIGQGVGSPLHF	TGTGCCAGTAGTATAGGACAGGGGGTTGGTTCACCCCTCCACTTT
TRBD1	TRBV2	TRBJ2-5	many	CASSRDRGLQETQYF	TGTGCCAGCAGTCGGGACAGGGGACTTCAAGAGACCCAGTACTTC
TRBD2	TRBV20-1	TRBJ2-7	many	CSASASGLAYEQYF	TGCAGTGCTAGTGCTTCGGGACTAGCCTACGAGCAGTACTTC
NA	TRBV10-3	TRBJ2-3	NA	CASSAGGTDTQYF	TGTGCCTCCTCGGCCGGTGGCACAGATACGCAGTATTTT
NA	TRBV7-4	TRBJ1-3	many	CASSLSTTIYF	TGTGCCAGCAGCTTATCTACCACCATATATTTT
NA	TRBV6-1	TRBJ1-1	few	CASKGGGLAEAFF	TGTGCCAGCAAGGGAGGCGGGCTAGCTGAAGCTTTCTTT
TRBD2	TRBV6-1	TRBJ2-2	few	CASGRDYDSGELFF	TGTGCCAGCGGCCGGGACTACGATTCCGGGGAGCTGTTTTTT
NA	TRBV5-1	TRBJ2-7	many	CASSLLGGGSYEQYF	TGCGCCAGCAGCTTATTGGGCGGAGGATCCTACGAGCAGTACTTC
TRBD2	TRBV24-1	TRBJ2-1	NA	CATSDLPSSGLKNEQFF	TGTGCCACCAGTGATTTGCCGTCTAGCGGCCTCAAAAATGAGCAGTTCTTC
NA	TRBV19	TRBJ2-7	once	CASGYPGSLSYEQYF	TGTGCCAGTGGGTACCCCGGGTCCCTATCCTACGAGCAGTACTTC
NA	TRBV20-1	TRBJ1-6	NA	CSAGRMGSPPLHF	TGCAGTGCCGGTAGGATGGGCTCTCCACCCCTCCACTTT
NA	TRBV7-6	TRBJ1-1	NA	CASSPSPQGKAFF	TGTGCCAGCAGCCCCAGCCCCCAGGGGAAAGCTTTCTTT
NA	TRBV10-3	TRBJ1-1	NA	CAISEPIFTEAFF	TGTGCCATCAGTGAGCCGATTTTCACTGAAGCTTTCTTT
NA	TRBV15	TRBJ1-1	many	CATSKQQNTEAFF	TGTGCCACCAGCAAACAGCAGAACACTGAAGCTTTCTTT
NA	TRBV2	TRBJ2-3	NA	CAGSEPFTGTQYF	TGTGCCGGCAGTGAACCGTTTACAGGTACGCAGTATTTT
TRBD1	TRBV6-1	TRBJ2-5	NA	CASIRQGTAETQYF	TGTGCCAGCATCCGACAGGGAACGGCGGAGACCCAGTACTTC
NA	TRBV7-6	TRBJ2-7	NA	CASSGARKYF	TGTGCCAGCAGTGGGGCTCGGAAGTACTTC
NA	TRBV12-3/TRBV12-4	TRBJ2-3	many	CASSSGRATDTQYF	TGTGCCAGCAGTTCAGGACGGGCCACAGATACGCAGTATTTT